The 17 T cell receptor beta chains presented below share a single source sample, sequenced in a study of T cell repertoires in cytomegalovirus infection. TCRdb reprocessed the reads with MiXCR, giving one entry per CDR3 protein. The data contain about 140,000 distinct CDR3 sequences, about 6% of them singletons. The sequencing input was PBMCs. The receptors derive from a human donor in good health (CMV status not recorded). Some clones in this sample may be carry-over from other donors' samples.

The CDR3 sequence: CSVVGGESTDTQYF. In nucleotides, the CDR3 is TGCAGCGTTGTAGGAGGGGAAAGCACAGATACGCAGTATTTT. J is TRBJ2-3 and V is TRBV29-1; a weak D match, TRBD2 (6 bases). The CDR3 extends over 14 amino acids. In germline, CDR1 is SQVTM, CDR2 ANQGSEA. The V end was cut by 4 bases, the J end by 0 bases, with 11 bases between.

This clonotype has just a few counts. V is TRBV20-1 and J is TRBJ1-2; D ambiguous. Germline lookup yields CDR1 DFQATT and CDR2 SNEGSKA (reference sequence). CDR3 length: 14 amino acids. V lost 5 bases to trimming and J lost 4 bases, with 17 bases between them. This CDR3 is CSARTPFSVYGYTF. The CDR3, as DNA: TGCAGTGCTCGGACCCCCTTTTCTGTCTATGGCTACACCTTC.

This clonotype was detected many times. The genes are TRBV12-3 or TRBV12-4 and TRBJ2-1; D possibly corresponds to TRBD2 (6 bases). V lost 3 bases to trimming and J lost 0 bases, with 9 bases between them. The CDR3 runs to 15 residues. CDR3 sequence: CASSFPSASYNEQFF. Here the CDR3 DNA reads TGTGCCAGCAGTTTCCCTAGCGCCTCCTACAATGAGCAGTTCTTC.

This clonotype has a count of ten or more. This chain uses TRBV7-2 with TRBJ2-5; no firm D call. Per germline, CDR1 SGHTA and CDR2 FQGNSA. V gave up 5 bases and J gave up 4 bases, with 8 bases separating them. The CDR3 is 12 residues long. The CDR3 sequence: CASSPISETQYF. The DNA for the CDR3 is TGTGCCAGCAGCCCGATCTCAGAGACCCAGTACTTC.

Many counts were recorded for this clonotype. The chain couples TRBV7-2 to TRBJ2-1; TRBD1 agrees at 7 bases. The CDR3 runs 14 residues. The germline gives CDR1 SGHTA, CDR2 FQGNSA. V lost 5 bases and J lost 3; bases outside the gene matches: 4. The CDR3 spells CASSTGQVYNEQFF. The CDR3 nucleotides read TGTGCCAGCAGCACCGGACAGGTCTACAATGAGCAGTTCTTC.

This clonotype has ten or more counts. Here the CDR3 reads CSVRLQAGELFF. The CDR3 bases are TGCAGCGTCCGCCTTCAAGCGGGGGAGCTGTTTTTT. The rearrangement joins TRBV29-1 to TRBJ2-2; D gene uncertain. Per germline, CDR1 SQVTM and CDR2 ANQGSEA. Trimming left V 6 bases short and J 8 bases short, with 13 bases between. The CDR3 is 12 amino acids.

The sample holds many counts of this clonotype. The chain links TRBV7-2 to TRBJ2-1; 13 bases map to TRBD2. Germline values: CDR1 SGHTA, CDR2 FQGNSA. This CDR3 contains 15 residues. V gave up 5 bases and J gave up 13 bases; unmatched junction bases: 11. CDR3 loop: CASSRGLAGSFGQFF. CDR3 DNA sequence: TGTGCCAGCAGCCGGGGACTAGCGGGGAGTTTTGGTCAGTTCTTC.

This clonotype was counted many times. The rearrangement joins TRBV7-3 to TRBJ2-2; TRBD1 matches at 9 bases. With 11 bases clipped from V and 5 bases from J, the junction kept 6 bases outside the gene matches. The CDR3 has 13 residues. The germline V gene has CDR1 SGHTA and CDR2 FQGTGA. The CDR3 spells CASGTGYTGELFF. The CDR3 nucleotides are TGTGCCTCCGGGACAGGGTATACCGGGGAGCTGTTTTTT. Drawing the rest from reference TRBV7-3 and TRBJ2-2, the complete variable domain is GAGVSQTPSNKVTEKGKYVELRCDPISGHTALYWYRQSLGQGPEFLIYFQGTGAADDSGLPNDRFFAVRPEGSVSTLKIQRTERGDSAVYLCASGTGYTGELFFGEGSRLTVL.

This clonotype was observed many times. This rearrangement joins TRBV7-2 to TRBJ1-5; 8 bases map to TRBD1. The CDR3 is 18 residues long. The trim removed 2 bases at V and 7 bases at J, leaving 16 bases unmatched. CDR1 SGHTA and CDR2 FQGNSA come from the germline V gene. The DNA for the CDR3 is TGTGCCAGCAGCTTATTACCACCCGGACAGGGAGAAAGGCAGCCCCAGCATTTT. Its translation is CASSLLPPGQGERQPQHF.

The rearrangement joins TRBV6-5 to TRBJ1-6; TRBD1 agrees at 10 bases. The CDR3 is made up of 13 amino acids. The germline V gene has CDR1 MNHEY and CDR2 SVGAGI. The trim removed 6 bases at V and 9 bases at J, leaving 2 bases unmatched. CDR3 nucleotide sequence: TGTGCCAGCAGGACAGGGGGCGTTTCACCCCTCCACTTT. Translating it yields CASRTGGVSPLHF.

This clonotype was seen a few times. The rearrangement uses TRBV29-1 and TRBJ2-4; D gene unclear. The V gene lost 1 base and the J gene lost 6 bases, with 4 bases spanning the gap. CDR1 and CDR2 (germline): SQVTM, ANQGSEA. This CDR3 region has 11 residues. CDR3 coding DNA: TGCAGCGTTGAAGTGGGAAACATTCAGTACTTC. Protein sequence: CSVEVGNIQYF.

This clonotype was counted many times. The chain uses TRBV7-3 and TRBJ2-4; D remains unclear. The CDR3 consists of 16 residues. CDR1 SGHTA and CDR2 FQGTGA come from the germline V gene. The V end lost 2 bases, the J end lost 0 bases, and 11 bases lay between the germline ends. For the CDR3, the DNA is TGTGCCAGCAGCTTATGGGCAGCTCTAGCCAAAAACATTCAGTACTTC. Its protein is CASSLWAALAKNIQYF.

In its sample, this clonotype was seen many times. This CDR3 reads CASSSQRGVGNEQFF. In DNA form, the CDR3 reads TGCGCCAGCAGCTCCCAGCGGGGGGTGGGCAATGAGCAGTTCTTC. The rearrangement links TRBV5-1 to TRBJ2-1; 9 bases are a match to TRBD2. CDR1 and CDR2 from the germline V gene are SGHRS and YFSETQ. The CDR3 is 15 residues long. With V trimmed by 3 bases and J by 6 bases, 7 bases remained unmatched.

This clonotype was recorded at least ten times. The chain recombines TRBV7-9 with TRBJ1-1; TRBD1 matches at 12 bases. The germline gives CDR1 SEHNR, CDR2 FQNEAQ (reference sequence). V lost 6 bases to trimming and J lost 4 bases; unmatched junction nucleotides: 6. The length of the CDR3 is 15 residues. DNA for the CDR3: TGTGCCAGCAGGCGGGACAGGGGGCTGAGCACTGAAGCTTTCTTT. It yields the protein CASRRDRGLSTEAFF.

The chain recombines TRBV7-9 with TRBJ1-2; D call uncertain. This CDR3 is built from 16 residues. Germline V lookup: CDR1 SEHNR, CDR2 FQNEAQ (reference sequence). Trimming took 1 base from V and 8 from J, leaving 20 bases between them. CDR3 nucleotide sequence: TGTGCCAGCAGCTTAGGTCTGATGCCCTACCCTAGGGGCTACACCTTC. Translation: CASSLGLMPYPRGYTF. Full variable domain (outside the CDR3, taken from reference TRBV7-9 and TRBJ1-2): DTGVSQNPRHKITKRGQNVTFRCDPISEHNRLYWYRQTLGQGPEFLTYFQNEAQLEKSRLLSDRFSAERPKGSFSTLEIQRTEQGDSAMYLCASSLGLMPYPRGYTFGSGTRLTVV.

This clonotype was picked up many times. The genes are TRBV20-1 and TRBJ1-2; TRBD1 matches at 9 bases. Germline values: CDR1 DFQATT, CDR2 SNEGSKA (reference sequence). V was pared by 2 bases and J by 4 bases, with 11 bases of the junction left unmatched. The CDR3 length is 16 residues. The CDR3 reads CSARPWGQGLPYGYTF. In nucleotides, the CDR3 is TGCAGTGCTAGACCTTGGGGACAGGGACTACCCTATGGCTACACCTTC.

The chain has TRBV2 and TRBJ1-5, with D hard to call. Germline-derived CDR1 and CDR2 are SNHLY and FYNNEI. There are 13 residues in the CDR3. Trimming stripped 4 bases from V and 1 base from J, with 5 bases between. CDR3 protein: CASSGRSNQPQHF. The CDR3 region has the DNA TGTGCCAGCAGTGGCAGAAGCAATCAGCCCCAGCATTTT.